Given below is one TCR beta chain in context. This clone was recorded a few times. The clone's antigen remains unknown. Base qualities were left out, and no much larger clone turns up one base away. The library was produced with the immunoSEQ multiplex PCR assay. This immuneACCESS table, as held by TCRdb, lists in-frame sequences with V and J called but not all clones. Of the missing ones, under half trace to an unresolved V gene in checked studies; the others have no known cause. The sample has tens of thousands of clones on record, roughly 78% of them singletons. Around 3.4% of the sample is taken by the ten largest. These data belong to a study of PD-1 blockade in mismatch repair-deficient tumors (dated by TCRdb to the late 2010s). About the investigation overall: Between September 2013 and September 2016, the trial enrolled some 91 consecutive patients with approximately 11 mismatch repair-deficient cancer types, every one of whom had been previously treated and was progressing. Deep sequencing of TCR CDR3 regions was used to track tumor-associated T cell clones in peripheral blood of patients responding to PD-1 blockade. The paper's findings and limits, for the study overall: Clones residing in the tumor, which were often undetectable in blood before treatment, expanded quickly after pembrolizumab and then contracted, generally before radiologic responses.

Between the V and J ends, shortened by 2 bases and 2 bases respectively, the junction contains 6 bases. There are 14 amino acids in the CDR3, from cysteine to phenylalanine inclusive. This entry keeps only the CDR3 DNA: 42 bases, framed from base 1. Taken from the germline V gene, the CDR1 and CDR2 loops are MGHRA and YSYEKL. For each enrolled patient, mismatch repair deficiency was established using either polymerase chain reaction or immunohistochemistry. TCR sequencing was performed for a few patients who responded to pembrolizumab therapy. The phase II trial prospectively tested pembrolizumab PD-1 blockade in advanced mismatch repair-deficient cancers regardless of tissue of origin. Peripheral blood T cell samples were gathered serially, both before PD-1 blockade started and at multiple time points afterward. The timing of each blood sample was reported as weeks after the first dose of pembrolizumab.

This clonotype originated in an adult with mismatch repair-deficient cancer. Material: peripheral blood, obtained 4 weeks after starting pembrolizumab. The chain uses TRBV4-1 and TRBJ1-4; the D gene is perhaps TRBD1, from 5 matching bases. CDR3 region: CASSQQGTNEKLFF. DNA sequence: TGCGCCAGCAGCCAACAGGGCACTAATGAAAAACTGTTTTTT.